Listed below are T cell receptor beta chains from one sample, sequenced in a study of blood T cell repertoires in COVID-19. Clones were sequenced by immunoSEQ multiplex PCR, and TCRdb holds only the in-frame ones, with some missing. The table has approximately 100,000 clones, about four fifths seen once. Sequenced sample: peripheral blood. These receptors were collected from a human donor in a cohort sampled during active COVID-19. The CDR3 runs from the conserved cysteine through the conserved F or W. Each record gives: J gene, V gene, clone size, D gene, CDR3 protein, CDR3 DNA. The D gene is left open where the match is weak. Expanded clones get a size class; other rows say once, few or many, or leave the size out.

TRBJ1-3 TRBV15 . . CATSKAGGPISGNTIYF TGTGCCACCAGCAAAGCGGGAGGACCCATCTCTGGAAACACCATATATTTT
TRBJ1-2 TRBV7-2 . TRBD1 CASSEAGTASYGISF TGTGCCAGCAGCGAAGCCGGGACAGCGAGTTACGGGATTAGCTTC
TRBJ1-6 TRBV28 . . CASSPRGYNSPLHF TGTGCCAGCAGCCCACGGGGCTATAATTCACCCCTCCACTTT
TRBJ2-7 TRBV4-1 . TRBD2 CASSRLLTSGRSEQYF TGCGCCAGCAGCCGCCTCCTGACTAGCGGGAGAAGCGAGCAGTACTTC
TRBJ1-2 TRBV5-4 . TRBD1 CASSDRQGVNYGYTF TGTGCCAGCAGCGACCGACAGGGGGTAAACTATGGCTACACCTTC
TRBJ1-4 TRBV7-2 . . CASSIYRKTNEKLFF TGTGCCAGCAGCATATACAGAAAAACTAATGAAAAACTGTTTTTT
TRBJ2-3 TRBV15 . . CATSRATGTSSTDTQYF TGTGCCACCAGCAGAGCCACAGGGACCTCTAGCACAGATACGCAGTATTTT
TRBJ1-1 TRBV7-2 . . CASSLAWERTEAFF TGTGCCAGCAGCTTGGCCTGGGAGCGGACTGAAGCTTTCTTT
TRBJ2-3 TRBV7-2 . . CASSSGGDSDTQYF TGTGCCAGCAGCTCCGGCGGGGACTCAGATACGCAGTATTTT
TRBJ2-7 TRBV12-5 . . CASGLEHGAYEQYF TGTGCTAGTGGTTTGGAACACGGGGCCTACGAGCAGTACTTC
TRBJ1-2 TRBV12-3/TRBV12-4 once . CASSLAQRGTF TGTGCCAGCAGTTTAGCTCAAAGGGGGACCTTC
TRBJ1-4 TRBV11-2 . TRBD1 CASSLDLGTGVEKLFF TGTGCCAGCAGCTTAGATCTGGGGACAGGGGTTGAAAAACTGTTTTTT
TRBJ2-3 TRBV5-1 . . CASSLGSGTDTQYF TGCGCCAGCAGCTTGGGGTCGGGGACAGATACGCAGTATTTT
TRBJ1-2 TRBV9 . . CASSVVSSGLGGYTF TGTGCCAGCAGCGTAGTGTCGTCAGGCCTTGGGGGCTACACCTTC
TRBJ2-2 TRBV12-3/TRBV12-4 few . CASSSGELFF TGTGCCAGCTCCAGCGGGGAGCTGTTTTTT
TRBJ1-2 TRBV6-6 . TRBD1 CASSQQGYGYTF TGTGCCAGCAGTCAACAGGGGTATGGCTACACCTTC
TRBJ2-2 TRBV12-3/TRBV12-4 . . CASSLGQPGELFF TGTGCCAGCAGTTTAGGACAGCCCGGGGAGCTGTTTTTT
TRBJ1-2 TRBV5-8 . TRBD1 CASSKGQGVIGYTF TGTGCCAGCAGCAAGGGACAGGGAGTTATTGGCTACACCTTC
TRBJ1-2 TRBV6-5 . TRBD1 CASTLTRDRAYGYTF TGTGCCAGCACCTTGACGCGGGACAGGGCCTATGGCTACACCTTC
TRBJ1-2 TRBV7-2 few . CASRPWTLNNYGYTF TGTGCCAGCAGGCCCTGGACACTCAATAACTATGGCTACACCTTC
TRBJ2-3 TRBV7-2 . . CASSLEWPLPDTQYF TGTGCCAGCAGCTTAGAGTGGCCTCTCCCAGATACGCAGTATTTT
TRBJ2-7 TRBV7-3 . TRBD1 CASSKDRGGEQYF TGTGCCAGCAGCAAAGACAGGGGGGGCGAGCAGTACTTC
TRBJ2-3 TRBV18 . . CASSNPLRSTDTQYF TGTGCCAGCTCAAACCCACTTCGGTCGACAGATACGCAGTATTTT
TRBJ1-2 TRBV6-5 . TRBD1 CASKAGRGPGGYTF TGTGCCAGCAAGGCAGGCAGGGGGCCGGGCGGCTACACCTTC
TRBJ1-1 TRBV28 . . CASKDSGWNTEAFF TGTGCCAGCAAAGATTCGGGGTGGAACACTGAAGCTTTCTTT
TRBJ2-6 TRBV5-1 . . CASSDAERRSGANVLTF TGCGCCAGCAGCGACGCGGAGCGACGATCTGGGGCCAACGTCCTGACTTTC
TRBJ2-3 TRBV10-3 . . CAISPDSGTDTQYF TGTGCCATCAGCCCGGATAGCGGCACAGATACGCAGTATTTT
TRBJ2-7 TRBV14 . TRBD1 CASSQETGFSYEQYF TGTGCCAGCAGCCAAGAGACAGGGTTCTCCTACGAGCAGTACTTC
TRBJ2-3 TRBV24-1 . . CATSDMGGTGSDTQYF TGTGCCACCAGTGACATGGGCGGAACAGGGTCAGATACGCAGTATTTT
TRBJ2-7 TRBV10-3 . . CAISGSEGAYEQYF TGTGCCATCAGTGGATCCGAGGGAGCTTACGAGCAGTACTTC
TRBJ2-5 TRBV7-8 . TRBD2 CASTRAGGYQETQYF TGTGCCAGCACCAGAGCGGGGGGGTACCAAGAGACCCAGTACTTC
TRBJ1-2 TRBV7-2 . . CASSLDSLYGYTF TGTGCCAGCAGCTTAGACAGCCTCTATGGCTACACCTTC
TRBJ2-7 TRBV7-3 . . CASSLTGLPFSEQYF TGTGCCAGCAGCTTAACGGGACTTCCTTTTAGCGAGCAGTACTTC
TRBJ2-2 TRBV4-1 . . CASSQAPGELFF TGCGCCAGCAGCCAAGCTCCCGGGGAGCTGTTTTTT
TRBJ2-7 TRBV7-9 . . CASSLEATGTYEQYF TGTGCCAGCAGCTTAGAAGCGACAGGAACCTACGAGCAGTACTTC
TRBJ1-2 TRBV27 . . CASSSGWRSYGYTF TGTGCCAGCAGTTCAGGGTGGCGGAGCTATGGCTACACCTTC
TRBJ1-1 TRBV7-9 few . CASSFLKNTEAFF TGTGCCAGCAGCTTCCTTAAGAACACTGAAGCTTTCTTT
TRBJ1-6 TRBV7-8 . TRBD1 CASSLGDSSNSPLHF TGTGCCAGCAGCTTAGGGGACAGCAGCAATTCACCCCTCCACTTT
TRBJ2-2 TRBV11-1 . . CASSSSGAGELFF TGTGCCAGCAGCTCCTCAGGGGCCGGGGAGCTGTTTTTT
TRBJ2-1 TRBV6-2/TRBV6-3 . . CASSRGVGPYNEQFF TGTGCCAGCAGTCGCGGGGTTGGGCCCTACAATGAGCAGTTCTTC
TRBJ2-2 TRBV12-5 . . CASGGTVNTGELFF TGTGCTAGTGGCGGGACTGTGAACACCGGGGAGCTGTTTTTT
TRBJ2-7 TRBV11-2 . . CASSFLTGYEQYF TGTGCCAGCAGCTTCCTCACAGGATACGAGCAGTACTTC
TRBJ1-3 TRBV6-5 few . CASSQSNSGNTIYF TGTGCCAGCAGTCAGTCGAACTCTGGAAACACCATATATTTT
TRBJ2-1 TRBV19 . . CASKDRDEQFF TGTGCCAGTAAGGACAGAGATGAGCAGTTCTTC
TRBJ2-5 TRBV29-1 . TRBD2 CSVVSGGSTETQYF TGCAGCGTTGTGAGTGGCGGGAGTACGGAGACCCAGTACTTC
TRBJ1-5 TRBV6-1 . . CASSEAETGIKPQHF TGTGCCAGCAGTGAAGCAGAAACAGGGATAAAGCCCCAGCATTTT
TRBJ1-4 TRBV4-3 . . CASSQDPPGANEKLFF TGCGCCAGCAGCCAAGATCCCCCGGGGGCTAATGAAAAACTGTTTTTT
TRBJ1-6 TRBV27 once . CASSPVGGPSPLHF TGTGCCAGCAGTCCCGTCGGGGGGCCTTCACCCCTCCACTTT
TRBJ2-4 TRBV9 . . CASSVDPGDIQYF TGTGCCAGCAGCGTAGACCCGGGTGACATTCAGTACTTC
TRBJ2-7 TRBV6-5 . . CASSYSQGNTYEQYF TGTGCCAGCAGTTACAGTCAGGGGAATACCTACGAGCAGTACTTC